This T cell receptor beta chain was sequenced in a study of cytomegalovirus exposure and HLA in healthy donors. The PCR employed 60 Vbeta primers together with 13 Jbeta primers. Assay: immunoSEQ multiplex PCR; the TCRdb copy retains only in-frame clones and omits some. The sample records about 200,000 clones, approximately 80% being singletons. The CDR3 runs to 15 residues. The germline CDR1 and CDR2 sequences are LGHNA and YNFKEQ. Study conclusions and caveats: Listed as cytomegalovirus-associated were 150 or so TCR beta chains. It was reported that the classifier diagnosed cytomegalovirus status with high specificity and sensitivity in both the original and validation cohorts.

As concerns this clone: Antigen unknown.

V gene TRBV4-2 combines with J gene TRBJ1-1; D remains ambiguous. The better agreement between TRBJ2-2 and the DNA end casts doubt on the J call. The sequencing sample was made of PBMCs. The source is a man in his fifties or sixties in good health and CMV-seronegative. The CDR3 region has the DNA TGTGCCAGCAGCCAAGATTTGGGCGGTTCTGGGGAGCTGTTTTTT. As protein: CASSQDLGGSGELFF.